The 14 T cell receptor beta chains presented below share a single source sample, sequenced in a study of T cell responses to AZD1222 COVID-19 vaccine. The data were produced by immunoSEQ multiplex PCR, yet TCRdb's version contains in-frame clones alone and is incomplete. The sample includes about 160,000 clones, about nine tenths of them seen just once. This sample comprised peripheral blood, obtained on day 0 of AZD1222 vaccination. All receptors come from an adult in good health.

CDR3 sequence (DNA): TGCGCCAGCAGCCAAGAGCCCAGCGGGGGGAACACCGGGGAGCTGTTTTTT. Translated, it gives CASSQEPSGGNTGELFF. This chain joins TRBV4-3 and TRBJ2-2; 8 positions agree with TRBD2. Germline loops: CDR1 LGHNA, CDR2 YSLEER. The CDR3 runs to 17 residues. Trimming took 0 bases from V and 1 from J; bases not matched to a gene: 4.

This clone came up many times. J is TRBJ2-1 and V is TRBV7-9; TRBD1 agrees at 8 bases. The V segment lost 5 bases and the J segment 9 bases; nucleotides outside the gene matches: 12. Per germline, CDR1 SEHNR and CDR2 FQNEAQ (reference sequence). This CDR3 has 15 residues. CDR3 nucleotides: TGTGCCAGCAGCGTACGAAGCGACAGGGGCGGTGAGCAGTTCTTC. Its protein product is CASSVRSDRGGEQFF.

J is TRBJ1-1 and V is TRBV25-1; D not certain. The CDR3 consists of 15 residues. The V and J ends lost 0 bases and 0 bases respectively, with 8 bases between them. Looked up from germline, CDR1 is MGHDK and CDR2 is SYGVNS. Here the CDR3 reads CASSEYRDVNTEAFF. CDR3 DNA: TGTGCCAGCAGTGAATATAGGGATGTGAACACTGAAGCTTTCTTT.

The rearrangement uses TRBV10-3 and TRBJ2-7; D is ambiguous. CDR3 length equals 15 residues. The germline V and J ends were trimmed by 0 bases and 3 bases, with 12 bases remaining between them. In germline, CDR1 is ENHRY, CDR2 SYGVKD. The CDR3 region has the DNA TGTGCCATCAGTGAGTCTCGAAGAGGAAACTACGAGCAGTACTTC. This sequence encodes CAISESRRGNYEQYF.

As concerns this clone: An end of the junction differs from the germline gene, which may be a read error. The chain employs TRBV12-3 or TRBV12-4 and TRBJ2-7; possible D gene TRBD2, 6 bases. This CDR3 spans 13 amino acids. The CDR3 spells CASSLAVTYEQYF. The CDR3 nucleotides are TGTGCCAGCAGCTTAGCGGTTACCTACGAGCAGTACTTC.

There are a few counts of this clone. The chain links TRBV3-1 (or the pseudogene TRBV3-2) to TRBJ1-1, with TRBD1 as a possible D gene (6 bases). Germline values: CDR1 LGHDT, CDR2 YNNKEL (reference sequence). The CDR3 loop spans 11 amino acids. V was pared by 7 bases and J by 8 bases, with 11 bases between. The CDR3: CASTTGTEAFF. The DNA of the CDR3 is TGTGCCAGCACAACAGGGACCGAAGCTTTCTTT.

This chain connects TRBV7-9 to TRBJ2-3; D gene ambiguous. V was trimmed by 5 bases and J by 2 bases, leaving 17 bases between them. Germline V gene lookup returns CDR1 SEHNR and CDR2 FQNEAQ (reference sequence). The CDR3 spans 16 residues. DNA for the CDR3: TGTGCCAGCAGCACCTCGATCCGCATTTACACAGATACGCAGTATTTT. It specifies CASSTSIRIYTDTQYF.

The chain recombines TRBV9 with TRBJ2-3; possible D gene TRBD1, 5 bases. Trimming stripped 0 bases from V and 5 bases from J, with 10 bases between. The CDR3 extends over 14 amino acids. Per germline, CDR1 SGDLS and CDR2 YYNGEE. The CDR3 reads CASSVELGEDTQYF. CDR3 DNA sequence: TGTGCCAGCAGCGTAGAGTTAGGGGAAGATACGCAGTATTTT.

V is TRBV7-9 and J is TRBJ1-6; D gene unclear. The CDR3 length is 14 residues. Germline V CDR1 and CDR2: SEHNR, FQNEAQ (reference sequence). V dropped 2 bases and J dropped 9 bases, with 11 bases sitting between them. CDR3 in amino acids: CASSLQDRSSPLHF. The CDR3 DNA sequence: TGTGCCAGCAGCTTACAGGACCGCAGTTCACCCCTCCACTTT.

This clone was seen only a few times. J is TRBJ1-1 and V is TRBV4-1; D gene unclear. V was pared by 2 bases and J by 4 bases, with 20 bases between. Germline assignment: CDR1 MGHRA and CDR2 YSYEKL. The CDR3 runs to 17 residues. The CDR3 protein is CASSQQDLFLRGTEAFF. The CDR3 DNA reads as TGCGCCAGCAGCCAACAAGATTTATTCCTTCGGGGCACTGAAGCTTTCTTT.

This sequence joins TRBV7-2 and TRBJ1-4; weak D call: TRBD1 (5 bases). V was pared by 5 bases and J by 5 bases, with 15 bases between. This CDR3 has 15 residues. The germline V gene has CDR1 SGHTA and CDR2 FQGNSA. As DNA, the CDR3 is TGTGCCAGCAGCGTACGGGGACGGATCAATGAAAAACTGTTTTTT. It codes for CASSVRGRINEKLFF.

A note on this clone: Different DNA sequences within this sample yield the same CDR3. The chain carries TRBV7-2 and TRBJ1-5; D uncertain. Germline lookup yields CDR1 SGHTA and CDR2 FQGNSA. V was clipped by 5 bases and J by 2 bases, with 10 bases between them. There are 14 residues in the CDR3. This chain's CDR3 is CASSPSGGNQPQHF. The CDR3 DNA sequence: TGTGCCAGCAGCCCTTCTGGTGGCAATCAGCCCCAGCATTTT.

This clone showed up just once. J is TRBJ1-6 and V is TRBV7-2; 8 bases align to TRBD1. J was trimmed by 6 bases and V by 5 bases; bases with no gene match: 6. CDR1 and CDR2 from the germline V gene are SGHTA and FQGNSA. This CDR3 spans 15 amino acids. The CDR3 loop is CASSLSTGVNSPLHF. Written as DNA, the CDR3 is TGTGCCAGCAGCCTCTCGACAGGGGTTAATTCACCCCTCCACTTT. The whole variable domain, filled in from reference TRBV7-2 and TRBJ1-6, reads GAGVSQSPSNKVTEKGKDVELRCDPISGHTALYWYRQSLGQGLEFLIYFQGNSAPDKSGLPSDRFSAERTGGSVSTLTIQRTQQEDSAVYLCASSLSTGVNSPLHFGNGTRLTVT.

The chain uses TRBV7-9 and TRBJ2-5; 9 nucleotides match TRBD2. The germline V gene encodes CDR1 SEHNR and CDR2 FQNEAQ (reference sequence). CDR3 length equals 15 residues. Unmatched junction bases numbered 6, after V lost 2 bases and J lost 5 bases. The CDR3 DNA is TGTGCCAGCAGCTTACCTAGCGGGACCTGGGAGACCCAGTACTTC. Translation: CASSLPSGTWETQYF.